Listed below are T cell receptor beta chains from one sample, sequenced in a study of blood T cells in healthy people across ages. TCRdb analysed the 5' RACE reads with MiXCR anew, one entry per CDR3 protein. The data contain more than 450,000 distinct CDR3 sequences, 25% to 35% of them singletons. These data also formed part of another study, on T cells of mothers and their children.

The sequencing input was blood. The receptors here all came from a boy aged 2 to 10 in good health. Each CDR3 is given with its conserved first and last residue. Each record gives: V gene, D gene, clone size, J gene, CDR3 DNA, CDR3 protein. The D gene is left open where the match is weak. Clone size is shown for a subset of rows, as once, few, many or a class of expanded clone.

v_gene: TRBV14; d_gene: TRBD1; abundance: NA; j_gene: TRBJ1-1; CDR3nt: TGTGCCAGCAGCATGCGGGACAGGGGGGTGAACACTGAAGCTTTCTTT; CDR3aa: CASSMRDRGVNTEAFF
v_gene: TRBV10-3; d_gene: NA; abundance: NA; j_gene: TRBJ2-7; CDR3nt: TGTGCCATCAGTGAATCAATTACCCAATACGAGCAGTACTTC; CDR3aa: CAISESITQYEQYF
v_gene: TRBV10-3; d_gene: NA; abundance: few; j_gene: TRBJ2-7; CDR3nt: TGTGCCATCCAACGGACACGGGGATCCTACGAGCAGTACTTC; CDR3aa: CAIQRTRGSYEQYF
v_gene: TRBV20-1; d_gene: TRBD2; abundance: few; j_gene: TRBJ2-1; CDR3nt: TGCAGTGCTGGGGACCTTAGCGGGAGCTACAATGAGCAGTTCTTC; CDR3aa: CSAGDLSGSYNEQFF
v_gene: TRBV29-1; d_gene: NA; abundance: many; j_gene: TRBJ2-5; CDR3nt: TGCAGCGCGATAGTCACTTTCGGGGAGACCCAGTACTTC; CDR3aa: CSAIVTFGETQYF
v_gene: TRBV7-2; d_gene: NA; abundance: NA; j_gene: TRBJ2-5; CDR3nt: TGTGCCAGCAGCTTAGATCGGTATTCAGAGACCCAGTACTTC; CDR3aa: CASSLDRYSETQYF
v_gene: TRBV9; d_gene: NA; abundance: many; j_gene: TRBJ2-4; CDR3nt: TGTGCCAGCAGCGTACAGGCGGGAGCCAAAAACATTCAGTACTTC; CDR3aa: CASSVQAGAKNIQYF
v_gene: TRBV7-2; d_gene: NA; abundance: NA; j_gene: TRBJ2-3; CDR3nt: TGTGCCAGCTCCTCCCTGGGGAGGTTGGATACGCAGTATTTT; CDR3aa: CASSSLGRLDTQYF
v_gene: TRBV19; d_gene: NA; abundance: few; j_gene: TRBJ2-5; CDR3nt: TGTGCCAGTAGTATGAGTGTTGGCAGGGGCGGAGAGACCCAGTACTTC; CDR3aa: CASSMSVGRGGETQYF
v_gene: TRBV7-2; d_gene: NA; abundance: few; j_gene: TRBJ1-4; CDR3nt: TGTGCCAGCAGCGGGACACGGAGTCGAGGAAAACTGTTTTTT; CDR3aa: CASSGTRSRGKLFF
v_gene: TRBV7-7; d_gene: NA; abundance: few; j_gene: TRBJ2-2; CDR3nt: TGTGCTAGCAGCTTAGAGGTGTCCGGGGAGCTGTTTTTT; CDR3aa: CASSLEVSGELFF
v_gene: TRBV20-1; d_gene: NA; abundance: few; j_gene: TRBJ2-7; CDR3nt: TGCAGTGCTAGAGATCAGTCGAGGAACTCCTACGAGCAGTACTTC; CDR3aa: CSARDQSRNSYEQYF
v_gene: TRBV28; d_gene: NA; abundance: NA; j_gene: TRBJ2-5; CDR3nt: TGTGCCAGCAGCGCGCAAGGGGTGGAGACCCAGTACTTC; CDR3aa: CASSAQGVETQYF
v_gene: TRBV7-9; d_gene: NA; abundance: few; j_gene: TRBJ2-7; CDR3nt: TGTGCCAGCAGCGCAAGGGAGGAAGAGCAGTACTTC; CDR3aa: CASSAREEEQYF
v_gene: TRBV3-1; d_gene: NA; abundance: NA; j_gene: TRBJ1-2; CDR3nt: TGTGCCAGCAGCCAAGATACCAGGGCCGGCTACACCTTC; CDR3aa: CASSQDTRAGYTF
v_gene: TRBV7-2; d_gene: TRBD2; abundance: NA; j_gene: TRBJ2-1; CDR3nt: TGTGCCAGCAGCTCTTCTAGCGGGATATACAATGAGCAGTTCTTC; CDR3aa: CASSSSSGIYNEQFF
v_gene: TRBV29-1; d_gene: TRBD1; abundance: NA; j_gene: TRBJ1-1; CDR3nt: TGCAGCGCCCTTGGGGGACAGGGGACCAACACTGAAGCTTTCTTT; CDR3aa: CSALGGQGTNTEAFF
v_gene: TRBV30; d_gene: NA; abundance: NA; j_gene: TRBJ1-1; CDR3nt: TGTGCCTGGAGTGCCCCCGCGGGGTGGGCTTTCTTT; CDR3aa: CAWSAPAGWAFF
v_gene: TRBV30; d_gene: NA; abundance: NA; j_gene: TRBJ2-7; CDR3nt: TGTGTCTGGAGTGTACAAGTTGGCTACGAGCAGTACTTC; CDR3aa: CVWSVQVGYEQYF
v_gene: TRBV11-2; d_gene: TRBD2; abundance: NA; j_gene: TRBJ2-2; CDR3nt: TGTGCCAGCAGCCTTGGACTAGCGGGGGGGCAAGGCGGGGAGCTGTTTTTT; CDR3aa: CASSLGLAGGQGGELFF
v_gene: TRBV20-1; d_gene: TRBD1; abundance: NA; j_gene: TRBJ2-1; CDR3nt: TGCAGCTACGGACAGGGTGGCAATGAGCAGTTCTTC; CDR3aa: CSYGQGGNEQFF
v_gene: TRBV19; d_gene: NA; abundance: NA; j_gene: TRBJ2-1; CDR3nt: TGTGCCAGTAGTTCCCGGACACTCTACAATGAGCAGTTCTTC; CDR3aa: CASSSRTLYNEQFF